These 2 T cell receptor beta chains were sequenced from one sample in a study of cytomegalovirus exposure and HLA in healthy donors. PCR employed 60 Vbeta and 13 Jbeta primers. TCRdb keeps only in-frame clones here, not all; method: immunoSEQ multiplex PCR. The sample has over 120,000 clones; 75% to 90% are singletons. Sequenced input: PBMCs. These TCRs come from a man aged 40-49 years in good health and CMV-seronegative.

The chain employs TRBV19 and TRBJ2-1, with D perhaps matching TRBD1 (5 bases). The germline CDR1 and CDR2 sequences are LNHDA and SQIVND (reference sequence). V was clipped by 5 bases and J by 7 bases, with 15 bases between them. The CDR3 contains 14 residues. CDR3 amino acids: CASSGVGAINEQFF. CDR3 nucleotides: TGTGCCAGTAGTGGAGTTGGGGCCATTAATGAGCAGTTCTTC. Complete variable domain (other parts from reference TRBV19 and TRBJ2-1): DGGITQSPKYLFRKEGQNVTLSCEQNLNHDAMYWYRQDPGQGLRLIYYSQIVNDFQKGDIAEGYSVSREKKESFPLTVTSAQKNPTAFYLCASSGVGAINEQFFGPGTRLTVL.

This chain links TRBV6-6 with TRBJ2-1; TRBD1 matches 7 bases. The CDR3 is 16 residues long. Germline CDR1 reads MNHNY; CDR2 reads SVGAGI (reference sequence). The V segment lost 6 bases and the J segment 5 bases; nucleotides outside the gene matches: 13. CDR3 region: CASRGLGTVLNNEQFF. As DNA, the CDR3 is TGTGCCAGCAGGGGATTGGGGACAGTACTTAACAATGAGCAGTTCTTC.